This T cell receptor beta chain was observed in a study of OX40 agonist ivuxolimab in advanced cancers. As for the study in general: Dose-escalation patients' cancers were hepatocellular carcinoma, melanoma, renal cell or head and neck cancer.

Sampled blood was obtained at baseline, cycle 4 day 1, and cycle 7 day 1. General study findings and limits: Clonal expansion by week 6 occurred in CD4+ and CD8+ blood T cells (at 0.1 to 3.0 mg/kg).

Libraries were prepared by immunoSEQ multiplex PCR; TCRdb keeps only in-frame clonotypes and omits some of them. The profile shows about 90,000 clones, 90% of them singletons. With respect to this clone: The antigen is unknown.

The CDR3 length is 14 residues. Trimming pared 2 bases from V and 4 bases from J, leaving 12 bases between. Looked up from germline, CDR1 is SGHRS and CDR2 is YFSETQ. The receptor was isolated from an adult with an advanced solid tumor such as melanoma, head and neck, liver or kidney cancer. The chain combines TRBV5-1 with TRBJ1-1; D is ambiguous. Sequenced material: CD4+ or CD8+ T cells sorted from blood, taken in a trial of the OX40 agonist ivuxolimab. The CDR3 region has the DNA TGCGCCAGCAGCTTCGGTGGGATGGTCACTGAAGCTTTCTTT. Its protein is CASSFGGMVTEAFF.